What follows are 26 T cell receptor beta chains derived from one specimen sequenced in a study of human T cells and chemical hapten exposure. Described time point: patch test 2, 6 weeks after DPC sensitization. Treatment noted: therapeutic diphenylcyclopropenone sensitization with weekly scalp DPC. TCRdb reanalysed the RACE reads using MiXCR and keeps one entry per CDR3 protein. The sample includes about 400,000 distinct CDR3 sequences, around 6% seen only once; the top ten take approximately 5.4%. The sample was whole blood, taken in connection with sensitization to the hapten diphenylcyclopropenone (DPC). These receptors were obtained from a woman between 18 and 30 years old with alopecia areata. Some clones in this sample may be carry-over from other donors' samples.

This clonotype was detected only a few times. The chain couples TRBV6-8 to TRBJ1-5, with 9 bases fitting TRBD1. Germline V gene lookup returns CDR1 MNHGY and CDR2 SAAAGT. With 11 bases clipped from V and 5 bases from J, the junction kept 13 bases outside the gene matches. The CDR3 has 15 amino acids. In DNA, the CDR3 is TGTGCCCCCCTGAGGCGGGACAGGGACTATCAGCCCCAGCATTTT. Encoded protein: CAPLRRDRDYQPQHF.

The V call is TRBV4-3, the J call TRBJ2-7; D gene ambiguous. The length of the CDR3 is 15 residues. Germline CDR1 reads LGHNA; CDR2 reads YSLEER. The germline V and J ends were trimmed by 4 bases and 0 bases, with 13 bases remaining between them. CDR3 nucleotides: TGCGCCAGCAGCCTTGATGGCTCCCGCTCCTACGAGCAGTACTTC. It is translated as CASSLDGSRSYEQYF.

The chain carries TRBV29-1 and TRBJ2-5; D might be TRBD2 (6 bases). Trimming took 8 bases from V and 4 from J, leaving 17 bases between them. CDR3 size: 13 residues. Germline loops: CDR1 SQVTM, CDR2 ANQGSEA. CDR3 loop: CSSSGGSRETQYF. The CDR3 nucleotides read TGCAGCTCCAGTGGGGGGTCCAGAGAGACCCAGTACTTC.

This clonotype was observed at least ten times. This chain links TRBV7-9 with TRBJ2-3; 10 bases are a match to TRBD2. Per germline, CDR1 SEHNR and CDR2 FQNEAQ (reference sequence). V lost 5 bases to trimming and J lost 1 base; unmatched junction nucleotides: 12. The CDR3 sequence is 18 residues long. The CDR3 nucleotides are TGTGCCAGCAGCACAGGGGCGACCGGGACTAGCGGCACAGATACGCAGTATTTT. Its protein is CASSTGATGTSGTDTQYF.

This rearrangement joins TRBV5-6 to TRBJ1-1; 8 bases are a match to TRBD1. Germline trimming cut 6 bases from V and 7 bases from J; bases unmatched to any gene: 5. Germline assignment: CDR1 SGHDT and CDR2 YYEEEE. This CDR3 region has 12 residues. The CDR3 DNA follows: TGTGCCAGCAACGGACAGGGACTTGAAGCTTTCTTT. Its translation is CASNGQGLEAFF.

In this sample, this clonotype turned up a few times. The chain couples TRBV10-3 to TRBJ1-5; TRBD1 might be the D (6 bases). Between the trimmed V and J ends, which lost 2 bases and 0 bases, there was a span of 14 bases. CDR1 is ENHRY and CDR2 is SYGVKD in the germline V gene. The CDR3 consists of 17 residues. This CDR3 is CAISERSGVYSNQPQHF. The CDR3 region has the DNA TGTGCCATCAGTGAGAGGTCAGGGGTTTATAGCAATCAGCCCCAGCATTTT.

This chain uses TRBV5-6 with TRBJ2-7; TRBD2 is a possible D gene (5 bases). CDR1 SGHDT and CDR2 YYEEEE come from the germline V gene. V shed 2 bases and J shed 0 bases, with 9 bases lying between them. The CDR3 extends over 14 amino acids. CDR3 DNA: TGTGCCAGCAGCTTTGCCGGGAACTCCTACGAGCAGTACTTC. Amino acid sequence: CASSFAGNSYEQYF.

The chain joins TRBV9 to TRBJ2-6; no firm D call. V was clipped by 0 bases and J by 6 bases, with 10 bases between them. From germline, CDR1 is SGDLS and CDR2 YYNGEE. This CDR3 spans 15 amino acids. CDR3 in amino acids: CASSVVPGEANVLTF. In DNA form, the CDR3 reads TGTGCCAGCAGCGTAGTCCCAGGAGAGGCCAACGTCCTGACTTTC.

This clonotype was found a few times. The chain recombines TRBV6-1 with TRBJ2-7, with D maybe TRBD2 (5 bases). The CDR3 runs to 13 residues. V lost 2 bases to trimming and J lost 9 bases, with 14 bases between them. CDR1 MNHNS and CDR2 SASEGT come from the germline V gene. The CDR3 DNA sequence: TGTGCCAGCAGTGAAATAATGGAGGTTGGGCAGTACTTC. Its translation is CASSEIMEVGQYF.

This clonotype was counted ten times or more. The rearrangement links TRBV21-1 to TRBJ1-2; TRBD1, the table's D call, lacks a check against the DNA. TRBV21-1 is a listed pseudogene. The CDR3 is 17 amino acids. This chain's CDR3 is CASSKAGTGWFNYGYTF. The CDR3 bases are TGTGCCAGCAGCAAAGCCGGAACAGGGTGGTTTAACTATGGCTACACCTTC.

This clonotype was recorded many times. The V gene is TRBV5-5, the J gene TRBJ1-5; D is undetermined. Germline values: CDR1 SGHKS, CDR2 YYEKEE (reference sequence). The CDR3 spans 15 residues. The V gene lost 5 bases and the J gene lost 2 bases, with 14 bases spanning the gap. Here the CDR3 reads CASRPGIHGNQPQHF. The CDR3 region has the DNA TGTGCCAGCAGGCCGGGGATACACGGCAATCAGCCCCAGCATTTT.

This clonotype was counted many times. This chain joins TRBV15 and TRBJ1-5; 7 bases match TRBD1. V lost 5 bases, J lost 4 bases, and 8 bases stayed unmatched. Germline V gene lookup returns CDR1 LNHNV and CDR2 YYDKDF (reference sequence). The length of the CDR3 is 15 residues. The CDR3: CATSVRDSANQPQHF. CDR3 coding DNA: TGTGCCACCAGCGTACGGGACAGCGCTAATCAGCCCCAGCATTTT.

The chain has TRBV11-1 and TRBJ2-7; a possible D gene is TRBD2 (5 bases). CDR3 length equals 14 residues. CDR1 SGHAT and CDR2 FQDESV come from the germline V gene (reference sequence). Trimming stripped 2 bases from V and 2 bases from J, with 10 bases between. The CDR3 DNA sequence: TGTGCCAGCAGCTTAATGAGCGGACCCTACGAGCAGTACTTC. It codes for CASSLMSGPYEQYF.

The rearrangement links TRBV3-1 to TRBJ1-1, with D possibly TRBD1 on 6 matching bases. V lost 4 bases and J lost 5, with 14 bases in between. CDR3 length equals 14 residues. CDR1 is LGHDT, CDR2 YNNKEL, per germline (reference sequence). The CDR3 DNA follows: TGTGCCAGCAGCCGACCGGGGGCAAATACTGAAGCTTTCTTT. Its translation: CASSRPGANTEAFF.

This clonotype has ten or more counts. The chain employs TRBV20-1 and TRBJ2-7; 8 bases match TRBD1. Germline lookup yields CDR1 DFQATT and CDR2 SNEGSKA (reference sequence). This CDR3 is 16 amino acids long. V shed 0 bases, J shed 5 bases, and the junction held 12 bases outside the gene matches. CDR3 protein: CSARDHQTGARDEQYF. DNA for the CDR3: TGCAGTGCTAGAGACCACCAGACAGGGGCCAGGGACGAGCAGTACTTC.

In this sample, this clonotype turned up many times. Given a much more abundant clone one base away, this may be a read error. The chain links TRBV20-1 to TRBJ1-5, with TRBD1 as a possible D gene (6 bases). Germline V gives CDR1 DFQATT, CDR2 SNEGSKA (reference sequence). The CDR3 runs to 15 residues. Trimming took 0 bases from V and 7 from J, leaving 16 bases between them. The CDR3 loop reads CSARDLEAGAQPQHF. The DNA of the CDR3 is TGCAGTGCTAGAGATCTGGAGGCAGGGGCGCAGCCCCAGCATTTT.

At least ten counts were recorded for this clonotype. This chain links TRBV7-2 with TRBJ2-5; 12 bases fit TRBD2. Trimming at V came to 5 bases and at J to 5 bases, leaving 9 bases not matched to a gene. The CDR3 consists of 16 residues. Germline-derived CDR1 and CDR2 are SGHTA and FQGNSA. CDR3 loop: CASSPTGLAGPETQYF. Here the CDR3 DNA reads TGTGCCAGCAGCCCTACGGGACTAGCGGGTCCTGAGACCCAGTACTTC.

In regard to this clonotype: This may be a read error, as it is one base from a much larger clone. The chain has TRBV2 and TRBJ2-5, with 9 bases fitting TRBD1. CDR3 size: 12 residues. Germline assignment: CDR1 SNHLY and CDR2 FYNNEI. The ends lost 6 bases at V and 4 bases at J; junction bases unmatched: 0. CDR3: CASRDRGETQYF. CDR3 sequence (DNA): TGTGCCAGCAGGGACAGGGGAGAGACCCAGTACTTC.

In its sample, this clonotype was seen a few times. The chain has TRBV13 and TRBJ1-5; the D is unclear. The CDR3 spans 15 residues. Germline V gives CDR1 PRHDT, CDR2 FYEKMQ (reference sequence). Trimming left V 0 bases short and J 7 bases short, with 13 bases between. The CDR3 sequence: CASSLGPTPGQPQHF. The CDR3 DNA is TGTGCCAGCAGCTTAGGTCCAACTCCGGGGCAGCCCCAGCATTTT.

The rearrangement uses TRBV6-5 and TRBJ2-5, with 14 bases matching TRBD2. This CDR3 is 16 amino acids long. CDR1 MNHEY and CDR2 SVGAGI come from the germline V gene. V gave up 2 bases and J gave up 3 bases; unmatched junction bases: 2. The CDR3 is CASSYTGLAGEETQYF. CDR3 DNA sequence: TGTGCCAGCAGTTACACGGGACTAGCGGGGGAAGAGACCCAGTACTTC.

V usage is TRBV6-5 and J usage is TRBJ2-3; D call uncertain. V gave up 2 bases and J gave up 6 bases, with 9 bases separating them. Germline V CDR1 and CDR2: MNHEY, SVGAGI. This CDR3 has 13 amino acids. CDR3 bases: TGTGCCAGCAGTTACCAGGTGGCGGATACGCAGTATTTT. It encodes CASSYQVADTQYF.

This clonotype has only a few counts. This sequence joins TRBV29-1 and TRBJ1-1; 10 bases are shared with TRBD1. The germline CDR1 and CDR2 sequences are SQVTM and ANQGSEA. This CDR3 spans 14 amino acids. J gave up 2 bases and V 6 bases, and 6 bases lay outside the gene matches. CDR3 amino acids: CSVWGDRGNTEAFF. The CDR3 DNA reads TGCAGCGTCTGGGGGGACAGGGGTAACACTGAAGCTTTCTTT. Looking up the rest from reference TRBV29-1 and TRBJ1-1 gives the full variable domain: SAVISQKPSRDICQRGTSLTIQCQVDSQVTMMFWYRQQPGQSLTLIATANQGSEATYESGFVIDKFPISRPNLTFSTLTVSNMSPEDSSIYLCSVWGDRGNTEAFFGQGTRLTVV.

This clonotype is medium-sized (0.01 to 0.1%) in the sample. Written as DNA, the CDR3 is TGCGCCAGCAGCCAAGACAACGGACAGGGAAACGAGCAGTACTTC. It translates to CASSQDNGQGNEQYF. V is TRBV4-3 and J is TRBJ2-7; 8 positions match TRBD1. This CDR3 is 15 amino acids long. V shed 0 bases, J shed 5 bases, and the junction held 6 bases outside the gene matches. Germline V gene sequence: CDR1 LGHNA, CDR2 YSLEER.

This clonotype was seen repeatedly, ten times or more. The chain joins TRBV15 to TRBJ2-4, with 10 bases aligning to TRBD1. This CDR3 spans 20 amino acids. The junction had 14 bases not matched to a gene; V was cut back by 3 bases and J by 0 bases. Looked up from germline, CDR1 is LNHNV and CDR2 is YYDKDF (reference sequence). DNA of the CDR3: TGTGCCACCAGCAGCCTTTACAACCCGGGACAGGGGCTAGCCAAAAACATTCAGTACTTC. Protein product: CATSSLYNPGQGLAKNIQYF.

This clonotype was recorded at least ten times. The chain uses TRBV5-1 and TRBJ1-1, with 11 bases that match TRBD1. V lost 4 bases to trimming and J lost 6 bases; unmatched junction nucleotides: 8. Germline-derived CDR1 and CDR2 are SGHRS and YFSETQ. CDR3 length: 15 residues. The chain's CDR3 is CASSPRTGGSAEAFF. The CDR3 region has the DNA TGCGCCAGCAGCCCTCGGACAGGGGGCAGTGCTGAAGCTTTCTTT.

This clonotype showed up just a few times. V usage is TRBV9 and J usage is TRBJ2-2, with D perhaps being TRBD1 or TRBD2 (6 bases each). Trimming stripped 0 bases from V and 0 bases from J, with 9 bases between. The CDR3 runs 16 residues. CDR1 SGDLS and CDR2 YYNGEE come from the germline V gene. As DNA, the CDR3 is TGTGCCAGCAGCGTAGCGGGGGCACCGAACACCGGGGAGCTGTTTTTT. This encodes CASSVAGAPNTGELFF.